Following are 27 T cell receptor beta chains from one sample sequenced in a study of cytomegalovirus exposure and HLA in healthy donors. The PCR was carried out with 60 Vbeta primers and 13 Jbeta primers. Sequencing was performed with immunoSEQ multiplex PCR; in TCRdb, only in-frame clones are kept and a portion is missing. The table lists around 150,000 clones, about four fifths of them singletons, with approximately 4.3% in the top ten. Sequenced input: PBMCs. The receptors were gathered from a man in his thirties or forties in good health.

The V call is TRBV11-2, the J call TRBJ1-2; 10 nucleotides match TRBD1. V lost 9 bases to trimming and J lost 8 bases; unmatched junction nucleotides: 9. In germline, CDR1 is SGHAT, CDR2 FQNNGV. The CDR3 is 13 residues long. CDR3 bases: TGTGCCAGTACCCGGGACAGGGGCGGCGGCTACACCTTC. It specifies CASTRDRGGGYTF.

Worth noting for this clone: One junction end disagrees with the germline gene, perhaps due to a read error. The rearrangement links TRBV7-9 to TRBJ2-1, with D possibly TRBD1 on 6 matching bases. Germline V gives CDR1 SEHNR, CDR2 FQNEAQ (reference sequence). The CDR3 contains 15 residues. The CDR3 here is CSSSLVTGRYNEQFF. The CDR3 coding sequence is TGTTCCAGCAGCTTAGTGACAGGCCGTTACAATGAGCAGTTCTTC. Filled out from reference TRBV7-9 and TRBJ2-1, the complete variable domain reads DTGVSQNPRHKITKRGQNVTFRCDPISEHNRLYWYRQTLGQGPEFLTYFQNEAQLEKSRLLSDRFSAERPKGSFSTLEIQRTEQGDSAMYLCSSSLVTGRYNEQFFGPGTRLTVL.

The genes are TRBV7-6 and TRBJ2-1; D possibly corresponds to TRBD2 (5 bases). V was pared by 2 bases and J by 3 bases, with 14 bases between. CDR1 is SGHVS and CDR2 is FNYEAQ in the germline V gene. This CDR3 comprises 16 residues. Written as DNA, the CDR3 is TGTGCCAGCAGCTTACTTAGCGCGGATTACTACAATGAGCAGTTCTTC. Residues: CASSLLSADYYNEQFF.

This chain's CDR3 is CASKFLGGEQYF. The CDR3 DNA reads TGTGCCAGCAAATTTCTGGGAGGCGAGCAGTACTTC. The J gene is TRBJ2-7, the V gene TRBV7-2; maybe TRBD2 (6 bases). CDR3 length equals 12 residues. Trimming removed 7 bases from V and 6 bases from J, with 13 bases in between. Germline CDR1 SGHTA, CDR2 FQGNSA.

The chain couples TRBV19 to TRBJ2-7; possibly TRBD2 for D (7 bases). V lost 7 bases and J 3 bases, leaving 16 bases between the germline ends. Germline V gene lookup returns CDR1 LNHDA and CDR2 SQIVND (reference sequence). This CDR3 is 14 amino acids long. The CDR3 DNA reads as TGTGCCAGTAACCGGGGGCTAGCGGACTACGAGCAGTACTTC. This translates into CASNRGLADYEQYF.

The chain's CDR3 is CASSRTSGRDTQYF. The DNA for the CDR3 is TGTGCCAGCTCACGGACTAGCGGGAGAGATACGCAGTATTTT. V and J are TRBV18 and TRBJ2-3; TRBD2 matches 13 bases. Germline V gene data show CDR1 as KGHSH and CDR2 as LQKENI. There are 14 residues in the CDR3. The J segment lost 5 bases and the V segment lost 4 bases, leaving 0 bases of the junction unmatched.

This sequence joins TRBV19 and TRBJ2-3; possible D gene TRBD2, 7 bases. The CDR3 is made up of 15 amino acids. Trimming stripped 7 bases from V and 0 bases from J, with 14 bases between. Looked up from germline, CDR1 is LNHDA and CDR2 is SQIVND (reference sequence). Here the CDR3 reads CASTSGGLSTDTQYF. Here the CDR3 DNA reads TGTGCCAGTACCTCGGGGGGCCTAAGCACAGATACGCAGTATTTT.

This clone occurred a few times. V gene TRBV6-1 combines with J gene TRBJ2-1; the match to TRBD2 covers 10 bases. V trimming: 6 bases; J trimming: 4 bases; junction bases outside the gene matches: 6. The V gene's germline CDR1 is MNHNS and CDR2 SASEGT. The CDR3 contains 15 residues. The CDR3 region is CASRARTSGYNEQFF. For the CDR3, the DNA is TGTGCCAGCAGGGCTAGGACTAGCGGATACAATGAGCAGTTCTTC.

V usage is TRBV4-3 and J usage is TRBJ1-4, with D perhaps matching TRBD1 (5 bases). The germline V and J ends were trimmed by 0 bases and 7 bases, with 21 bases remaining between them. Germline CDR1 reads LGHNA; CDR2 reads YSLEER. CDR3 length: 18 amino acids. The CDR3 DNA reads TGCGCCAGCAGCCAAGATAAGGGGCGGGGCCCCCGCCCTGAAAAACTGTTTTTT. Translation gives CASSQDKGRGPRPEKLFF.

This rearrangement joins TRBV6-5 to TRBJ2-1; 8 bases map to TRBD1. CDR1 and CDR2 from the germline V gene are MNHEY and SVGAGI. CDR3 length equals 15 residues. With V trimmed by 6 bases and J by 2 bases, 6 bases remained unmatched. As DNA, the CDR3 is TGTGCCAGCAGAACAGACAGGGGCGCCTACAATGAGCAGTTCTTC. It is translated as CASRTDRGAYNEQFF.

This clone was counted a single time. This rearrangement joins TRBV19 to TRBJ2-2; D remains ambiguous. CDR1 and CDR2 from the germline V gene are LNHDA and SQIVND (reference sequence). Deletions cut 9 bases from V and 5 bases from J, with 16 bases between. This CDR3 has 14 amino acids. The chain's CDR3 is CASHLAAATGELFF. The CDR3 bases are TGTGCCAGCCACCTCGCGGCGGCAACCGGGGAGCTGTTTTTT.

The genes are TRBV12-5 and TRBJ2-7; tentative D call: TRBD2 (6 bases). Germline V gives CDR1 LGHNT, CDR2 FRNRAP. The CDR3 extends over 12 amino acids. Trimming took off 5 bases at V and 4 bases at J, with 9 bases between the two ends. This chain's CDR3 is CASGTGTYEQYF. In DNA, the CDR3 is TGTGCTAGTGGTACGGGGACTTACGAGCAGTACTTC. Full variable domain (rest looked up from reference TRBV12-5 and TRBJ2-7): DARVTQTPRHKVTEMGQEVTMRCQPILGHNTVFWYRQTMMQGLELLAYFRNRAPLDDSGMPKDRFSAEMPDATLATLKIQPSEPRDSAVYFCASGTGTYEQYFGPGTRLTVT.

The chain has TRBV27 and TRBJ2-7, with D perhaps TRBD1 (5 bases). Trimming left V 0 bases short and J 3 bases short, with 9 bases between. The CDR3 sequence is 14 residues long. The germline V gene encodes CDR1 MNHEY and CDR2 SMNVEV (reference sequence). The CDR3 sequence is CASSLSGVGYEQYF. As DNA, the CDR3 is TGTGCCAGCAGTTTATCAGGGGTGGGCTACGAGCAGTACTTC.

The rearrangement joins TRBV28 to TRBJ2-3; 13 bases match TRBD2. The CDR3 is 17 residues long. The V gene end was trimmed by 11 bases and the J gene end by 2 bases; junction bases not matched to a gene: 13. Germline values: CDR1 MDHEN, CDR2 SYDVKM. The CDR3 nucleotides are TGTGCCGCTCCACCCCCACTAGCGGGAGGGTTCACAGATACGCAGTATTTT. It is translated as CAAPPPLAGGFTDTQYF. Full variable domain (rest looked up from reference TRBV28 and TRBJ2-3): DVKVTQSSRYLVKRTGEKVFLECVQDMDHENMFWYRQDPGLGLRLIYFSYDVKMKEKGDIPEGYSVSREKKERFSLILESASTNQTSMYLCAAPPPLAGGFTDTQYFGPGTRLTVL.

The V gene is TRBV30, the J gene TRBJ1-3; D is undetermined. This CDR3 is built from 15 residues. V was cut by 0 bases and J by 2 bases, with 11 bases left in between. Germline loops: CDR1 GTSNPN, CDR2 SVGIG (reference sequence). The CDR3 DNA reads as TGTGCCTGGAGTGTTAAGGTAGCCCCTGGAAACACCATATATTTT. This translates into CAWSVKVAPGNTIYF.

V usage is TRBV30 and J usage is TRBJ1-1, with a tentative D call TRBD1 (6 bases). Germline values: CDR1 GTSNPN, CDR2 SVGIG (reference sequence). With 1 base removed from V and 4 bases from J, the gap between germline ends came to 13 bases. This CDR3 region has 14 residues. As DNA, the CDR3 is TGTGCCTGGAGTGAGGGGGGGTGGGGCACTGAAGCTTTCTTT. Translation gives CAWSEGGWGTEAFF.

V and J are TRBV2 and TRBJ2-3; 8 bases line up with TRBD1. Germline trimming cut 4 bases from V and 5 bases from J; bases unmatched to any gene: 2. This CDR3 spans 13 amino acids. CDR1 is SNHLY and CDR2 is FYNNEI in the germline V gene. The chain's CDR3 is CASSGDRRDTQYF. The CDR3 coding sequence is TGTGCCAGCAGTGGGGACAGGCGAGATACGCAGTATTTT.

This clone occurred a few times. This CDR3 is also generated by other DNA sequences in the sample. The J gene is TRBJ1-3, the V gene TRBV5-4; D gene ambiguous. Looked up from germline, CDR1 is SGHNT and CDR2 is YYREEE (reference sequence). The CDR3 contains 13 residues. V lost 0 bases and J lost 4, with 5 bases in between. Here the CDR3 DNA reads TGTGCCAGCAGCTTGGGAGGGGGAAACACCATATATTTT. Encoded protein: CASSLGGGNTIYF.

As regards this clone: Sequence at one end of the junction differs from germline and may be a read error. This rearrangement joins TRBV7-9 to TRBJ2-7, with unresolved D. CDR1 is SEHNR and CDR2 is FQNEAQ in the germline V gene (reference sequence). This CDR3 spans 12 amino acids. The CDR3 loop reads CSSTTPPHEQYF. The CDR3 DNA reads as TGTTCCAGCACCACACCCCCCCACGAGCAGTACTTC.

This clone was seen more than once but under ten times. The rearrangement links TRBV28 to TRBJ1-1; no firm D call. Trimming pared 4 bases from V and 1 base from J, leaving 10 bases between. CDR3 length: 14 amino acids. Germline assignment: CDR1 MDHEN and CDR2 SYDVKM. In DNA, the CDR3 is TGTGCCAGCAGTTCAGGAGGCAAGAACACTGAAGCTTTCTTT. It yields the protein CASSSGGKNTEAFF.

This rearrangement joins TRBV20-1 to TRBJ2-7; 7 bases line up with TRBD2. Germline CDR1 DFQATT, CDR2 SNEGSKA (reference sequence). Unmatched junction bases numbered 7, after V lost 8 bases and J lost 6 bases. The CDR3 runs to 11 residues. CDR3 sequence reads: CSSPGTTEQYF. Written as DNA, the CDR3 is TGCAGTTCCCCCGGGACTACCGAGCAGTACTTC.

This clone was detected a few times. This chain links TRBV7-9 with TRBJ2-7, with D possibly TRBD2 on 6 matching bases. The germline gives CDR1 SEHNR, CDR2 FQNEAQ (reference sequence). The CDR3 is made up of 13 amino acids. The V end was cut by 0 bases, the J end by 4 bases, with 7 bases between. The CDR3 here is CASSLAGLYEQYF. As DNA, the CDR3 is TGTGCCAGCAGCTTAGCGGGACTGTACGAGCAGTACTTC.

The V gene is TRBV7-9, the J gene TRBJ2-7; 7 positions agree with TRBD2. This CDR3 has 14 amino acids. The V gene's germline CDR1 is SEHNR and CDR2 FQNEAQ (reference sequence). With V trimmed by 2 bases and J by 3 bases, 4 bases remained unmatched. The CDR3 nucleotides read TGTGCCAGCAGCTTACGGGGGGAGGGCTACGAGCAGTACTTC. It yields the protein CASSLRGEGYEQYF.

The CDR3 loop is CSVEDGTGRETQYF. The CDR3 coding sequence is TGCAGCGTTGAAGATGGTACAGGAAGAGAGACCCAGTACTTC. The V and J genes are TRBV29-1 and TRBJ2-5; maybe TRBD1 (5 bases). CDR1 is SQVTM, CDR2 ANQGSEA, per germline. V lost 0 bases to trimming and J lost 4 bases, with 12 bases between them. This CDR3 is built from 14 residues.

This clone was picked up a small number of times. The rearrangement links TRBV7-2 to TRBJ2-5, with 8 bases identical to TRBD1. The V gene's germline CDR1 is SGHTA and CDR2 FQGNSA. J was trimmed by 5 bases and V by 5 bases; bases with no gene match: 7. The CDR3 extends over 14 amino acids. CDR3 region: CASSLWTGKETQYF. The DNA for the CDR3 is TGTGCCAGCAGCCTCTGGACAGGGAAGGAGACCCAGTACTTC.

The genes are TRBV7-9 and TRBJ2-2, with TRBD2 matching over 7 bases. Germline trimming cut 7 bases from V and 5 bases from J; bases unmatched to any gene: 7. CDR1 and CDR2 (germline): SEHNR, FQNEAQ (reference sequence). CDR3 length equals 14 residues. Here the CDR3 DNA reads TGTGCCAGCACGGGGGAGGGGAGTACCGGGGAGCTGTTTTTT. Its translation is CASTGEGSTGELFF.

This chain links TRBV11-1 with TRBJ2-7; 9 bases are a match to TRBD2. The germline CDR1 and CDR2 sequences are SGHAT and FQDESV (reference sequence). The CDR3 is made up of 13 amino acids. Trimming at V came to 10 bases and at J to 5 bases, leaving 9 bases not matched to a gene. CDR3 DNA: TGTGCCACCAAGCGGGAGGTATACGACGAGCAGTACTTC. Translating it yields CATKREVYDEQYF.